This T cell receptor (beta chain) was sequenced in a study of cytomegalovirus exposure and HLA in healthy donors. Notes on the study in general: A missense DCLRE1C variant was associated with V- and J-gene trimming of TCR beta chains in a later analysis, and an independent cohort replicated the association.

CDR1 is MGHDK and CDR2 is SYGVNS in the germline V gene. With 5 bases removed from V and 0 bases from J, the gap between germline ends came to 11 bases. The CDR3 covers 15 residues. The PCR employed 60 Vbeta primers together with 13 Jbeta primers. TCRdb keeps only in-frame clones here, not all; method: immunoSEQ multiplex PCR. The table lists roughly 160,000 clones, about 76% of them singletons, with under 7% in the top ten. A remark on this clone: The antigen is not known.

Specimen: PBMCs. The V gene is TRBV25-1, the J gene TRBJ1-5; no firm D call. The receptor was derived from a woman aged 18-29 years in good health and CMV-seropositive. CDR3 amino acids: CASSPPGVSNQPQHF. The CDR3 nucleotides read TGTGCCAGCAGTCCTCCCGGGGTTAGCAATCAGCCCCAGCATTTT.